One and the same sample provided the 16 T cell receptor beta chains below, sequenced in a study of T cell repertoires in ileal Crohn's disease. The method was immunoSEQ multiplex PCR; TCRdb's version includes in-frame clones alone and lacks a portion of them. This table has approximately 9,600 clones, approximately 82% appearing once. Source material: ileal tissue. These receptors all stem from an adult with Crohn's disease.

CDR3 coding DNA: TGTGCCAGCATTGTCCGAGAGATGAGGTCGAGTAATGAAAAACTGTTTTTT. This encodes CASIVREMRSSNEKLFF. The chain joins TRBV2 to TRBJ1-4; D call uncertain. The V gene's germline CDR1 is SNHLY and CDR2 FYNNEI. This CDR3 comprises 17 residues. V was clipped by 7 bases and J by 4 bases, with 22 bases between them.

V and J are TRBV4-2 and TRBJ2-2; 10 nucleotides agree with TRBD1. The CDR3 covers 16 residues. Germline V gene sequence: CDR1 LGHNA, CDR2 YNFKEQ. V lost 3 bases and J lost 6; bases outside the gene matches: 7. Here the CDR3 DNA reads TGTGCCAGCAGCCAGGCCGGGACAGGGGCCTCCGGGGAGCTGTTTTTT. Its protein product is CASSQAGTGASGELFF.

This clone was found a few times. The V and J genes are TRBV2 and TRBJ2-3; D is unresolved. V was shortened by 4 bases and J by 0 bases, with 2 bases between the two germline ends. CDR1 and CDR2 (germline): SNHLY, FYNNEI. CDR3 length: 12 amino acids. The CDR3 protein is CASSVSTDTQYF. The CDR3 bases are TGTGCCAGCAGTGTAAGCACAGATACGCAGTATTTT.

By proportion, this clone is medium-sized. V and J are TRBV19 and TRBJ1-5, with D unclear. The ends were cut back, 6 bases at V and 2 bases at J, with 14 bases in the middle. Germline CDR1 and CDR2: LNHDA and SQIVND (reference sequence). CDR3 size: 15 residues. The CDR3 protein is CASRTWAQRNQPQHF. The CDR3 DNA reads as TGTGCCAGTAGGACCTGGGCCCAGCGCAATCAGCCCCAGCATTTT.

The chain uses TRBV7-4 and TRBJ1-5; no firm D call. The CDR3 consists of 15 residues. Germline values: CDR1 SGHVT, CDR2 SQSDAQ. V was clipped by 0 bases and J by 7 bases, with 13 bases between them. The CDR3 here is CASSLAAGNPQPQHF. CDR3 DNA: TGTGCCAGCAGCTTAGCAGCGGGGAACCCCCAGCCCCAGCATTTT.

V is TRBV5-6 and J is TRBJ1-2; unclear D gene. The CDR3 runs to 14 residues. CDR1 and CDR2 (germline): SGHDT, YYEEEE. The V and J ends lost 2 bases and 0 bases respectively, with 8 bases between them. CDR3 residues: CASSLPVSNYGYTF. The CDR3 coding sequence is TGTGCCAGCAGCTTACCGGTCTCTAACTATGGCTACACCTTC.

The rearrangement links TRBV9 to TRBJ2-2, with TRBD2 matching 8 bases. In germline, CDR1 is SGDLS, CDR2 YYNGEE. The V segment lost 3 bases and the J segment 1 base; nucleotides outside the gene matches: 5. The CDR3 totals 16 residues. The DNA of the CDR3 is TGTGCCAGCAGCGCCGTAGCGGGGAGGAACACCGGGGAGCTGTTTTTT. Its translation: CASSAVAGRNTGELFF. Combining the CDR3 with reference TRBV9 and TRBJ2-2 gives the whole variable domain DSGVTQTPKHLITATGQRVTLRCSPRSGDLSVYWYQQSLDQGLQFLIQYYNGEERAKGNILERFSAQQFPDLHSELNLSSLELGDSALYFCASSAVAGRNTGELFFGEGSRLTVL.

This clone has a handful of counts. The chain combines TRBV7-8 with TRBJ1-1; D uncertain. V was pared by 2 bases and J by 7 bases, with 5 bases between. Germline V CDR1 and CDR2: SGHVS, FQNEAQ. The CDR3 sequence is 11 residues long. The CDR3 protein is CASSLLGEAFF. The CDR3 DNA sequence: TGTGCCAGCAGCTTACTCGGTGAAGCTTTCTTT.

The V and J genes are TRBV2 and TRBJ1-5; 8 bases map to TRBD1. V was pared by 6 bases and J by 1 base, with 5 bases of the junction left unmatched. Germline CDR1 reads SNHLY; CDR2 reads FYNNEI. This CDR3 comprises 15 residues. The CDR3, as DNA: TGTGCCAGCAGCCCGGACAGGGCCAGCAATCAGCCCCAGCATTTT. Translation gives CASSPDRASNQPQHF.

V and J are TRBV5-6 and TRBJ2-5, with D perhaps matching TRBD2 (6 bases). The CDR3 is 17 amino acids. CDR1 and CDR2 from the germline V gene are SGHDT and YYEEEE. The ends were cut back, 4 bases at V and 2 bases at J, with 21 bases in the middle. CDR3 loop: CASSLKIGSLAQETQYF. For the CDR3, the DNA is TGTGCCAGCAGCCTCAAAATAGGTTCGCTAGCGCAAGAGACCCAGTACTTC.

The chain employs TRBV29-1 and TRBJ1-5; 10 positions agree with TRBD1. The CDR3 runs 16 residues. Germline CDR1 is SQVTM and CDR2 is ANQGSEA. J lost 0 bases, V lost 2 bases, and 4 bases had no gene match. In DNA form, the CDR3 reads TGCAGCGTTGAAAGAGACAGGGGGCTTAGCAATCAGCCCCAGCATTTT. This encodes CSVERDRGLSNQPQHF.

This chain links TRBV7-2 with TRBJ2-6, with a tentative D call TRBD1 (6 bases). The germline V gene encodes CDR1 SGHTA and CDR2 FQGNSA. The length of the CDR3 is 19 residues. The V end was cut by 4 bases, the J end by 2 bases, with 21 bases between. This CDR3 is CASSSIPGQLAAGANVLTF. As DNA, the CDR3 is TGTGCCAGCAGCTCCATTCCGGGACAACTCGCGGCTGGGGCCAACGTCCTGACTTTC.

The J gene is TRBJ1-2, the V gene TRBV7-3; 7 bases agree with TRBD1. This CDR3 has 13 amino acids. The ends lost 5 bases at V and 10 bases at J; junction bases unmatched: 10. CDR1 is SGHTA and CDR2 is FQGTGA in the germline V gene. The DNA of the CDR3 is TGTGCCAGCAGCAATCGACAGGGAATAGACTACACCTTC. This gives the protein CASSNRQGIDYTF.

The CDR3 nucleotides are TGTGCCTGGAGCCCGTCCTATAATTCACCCCTCCACTTT. Protein product: CAWSPSYNSPLHF. J is TRBJ1-6 and V is TRBV30; D not certain. In germline, CDR1 is GTSNPN, CDR2 SVGIG (reference sequence). Trimming left V 3 bases short and J 1 base short, with 4 bases between. This CDR3 region has 13 residues.

This chain connects TRBV30 to TRBJ2-3; D unresolved. Germline V lookup: CDR1 GTSNPN, CDR2 SVGIG (reference sequence). The CDR3 loop spans 15 amino acids. V was trimmed by 0 bases and J by 0 bases, leaving 10 bases between them. CDR3 region: CAWSVSLSSTDTQYF. In DNA, the CDR3 is TGTGCCTGGAGTGTATCCTTGTCTAGCACAGATACGCAGTATTTT.

This clone was found once. CDR3 in DNA: TGTGCCAGCAGCTGGGGACTAGCGGGCACCACAGATACGCAGTATTTT. As protein: CASSWGLAGTTDTQYF. This chain links TRBV5-6 with TRBJ2-3; 12 bases agree with TRBD2. The CDR3 loop spans 16 amino acids. Germline assignment: CDR1 SGHDT and CDR2 YYEEEE. V lost 3 bases and J lost 2; bases outside the gene matches: 4.